This T cell receptor (beta chain) was profiled in a study of T cell responses to AZD1222 COVID-19 vaccine. The CDR3 is 14 residues long. Germline values: CDR1 MNHEY, CDR2 SVGAGI. Trimming took off 5 bases at V and 2 bases at J, with 12 bases between the two ends. Repertoires were generated with immunoSEQ multiplex PCR, while TCRdb's copy carries only in-frame clones and drops some. The table includes approximately 120,000 clones, roughly 90% detected once. The material sequenced was peripheral blood, taken on day 0 of AZD1222 vaccination. This clonotype was sampled from an adult in good health. This sequence joins TRBV6-5 and TRBJ1-1, with D tentatively TRBD1 (6 bases). CDR3 residues: CASSRTEYNTEAFF. CDR3 nucleotide sequence: TGTGCCAGCAGTCGGACAGAATATAACACTGAAGCTTTCTTT.